Listed here are 7 T cell receptor beta chains from one sample, sequenced in a study of shared clonotypes between healthy human individuals. Here immunoSEQ multiplex PCR was the method, and the copy in TCRdb shows in-frame clones only, minus some. This sample has hundreds of thousands of clones, with 96% found just once. It was CD45RO-negative cells, positively selected for CCR7, that made up naive CD8 cells, with terminally differentiated effector memory CD45RA+ cells excluded. The sequenced sample was naive CD8+ T cells sorted from blood. These receptors all stem from a woman aged 25 to 39 in good health.

The gene calls are TRBV4-2 and TRBJ1-2; 11 bases align to TRBD1. The germline V gene encodes CDR1 LGHNA and CDR2 YNFKEQ. With 4 bases clipped from V and 3 bases from J, the junction kept 4 bases outside the gene matches. The CDR3 extends over 15 amino acids. The CDR3 DNA follows: TGTGCCAGCAGCCCGGACAGGGGGCCTGACTATGGCTACACCTTC. As protein: CASSPDRGPDYGYTF.

The rearrangement joins TRBV27 to TRBJ1-3, with unresolved D. V lost 7 bases, J lost 0 bases, and 4 bases lay in between. Germline V CDR1 and CDR2: MNHEY, SMNVEV (reference sequence). The CDR3 extends over 12 amino acids. CDR3 in amino acids: CASMTSGNTIYF. The CDR3 DNA sequence: TGTGCCAGCATGACCTCTGGAAACACCATATATTTT.

This sequence joins TRBV30 and TRBJ2-7, with TRBD1 matching 10 bases. Germline loops: CDR1 GTSNPN, CDR2 SVGIG (reference sequence). V lost 2 bases, J lost 4 bases, and 5 bases stayed unmatched. The CDR3 covers 14 residues. CDR3 residues: CAWSTGTGVYEQYF. In nucleotides, the CDR3 is TGTGCCTGGAGTACCGGGACAGGGGTTTACGAGCAGTACTTC.

The chain combines TRBV5-8 with TRBJ2-1; the match to TRBD2 covers 7 bases. Germline V gene lookup returns CDR1 SGHTS and CDR2 YDEGEE. V gave up 0 bases and J gave up 4 bases; unmatched junction bases: 7. The CDR3 has 16 residues. In DNA, the CDR3 is TGTGCCAGCAGCTTGGCGATTTACGGGGGGTACAATGAGCAGTTCTTC. This gives the protein CASSLAIYGGYNEQFF.

This chain connects TRBV20-1 to TRBJ1-2, with D uncertain. Germline-derived CDR1 and CDR2 are DFQATT and SNEGSKA (reference sequence). The CDR3 loop spans 11 amino acids. V was clipped by 3 bases and J by 2 bases, with 4 bases between them. CDR3 amino acids: CSASQNYGYTF. The CDR3 bases are TGCAGTGCTAGCCAGAACTATGGCTACACCTTC.

V usage is TRBV28 and J usage is TRBJ2-7; D is perhaps TRBD2 (7 bases). CDR1 MDHEN and CDR2 SYDVKM come from the germline V gene. The V end was cut by 3 bases, the J end by 3 bases, with 12 bases between. This CDR3 comprises 14 residues. This CDR3 reads CASSFGGGGYEQYF. Here the CDR3 DNA reads TGTGCCAGCAGTTTCGGCGGGGGCGGCTACGAGCAGTACTTC.

The V call is TRBV7-8, the J call TRBJ2-3; TRBD2 is a possible D gene (5 bases). The germline gives CDR1 SGHVS, CDR2 FQNEAQ. The germline V and J ends were trimmed by 1 base and 9 bases, with 11 bases remaining between them. The length of the CDR3 is 13 residues. The CDR3 protein is CASSLVRGETQYF. For the CDR3, the DNA is TGTGCCAGCAGCTTAGTTCGGGGAGAGACGCAGTATTTT.